This T cell receptor beta chain comes out of a study of cytomegalovirus exposure and HLA in healthy donors. The PCR had 60 Vbeta and 13 Jbeta primers. The data were produced by immunoSEQ multiplex PCR, yet TCRdb's version contains in-frame clones alone and is incomplete. The sample carries approximately 100,000 clones, roughly four fifths recorded once. The CDR3 is made up of 12 amino acids. V lost 7 bases, J lost 7 bases, and 16 bases lay in between. The germline V gene encodes CDR1 SQVTM and CDR2 ANQGSEA. Study observations and caveats: According to reports, the classifier identified cytomegalovirus status with high specificity and sensitivity.

To note about this clone: Its cognate antigen is unknown.

Source material: PBMCs. The chain carries TRBV29-1 and TRBJ1-2; tentatively, D is TRBD1 (6 bases). This sequence was found in a male donor in good health and CMV-seropositive. CDR3: CSAPTRGTGYTF. The CDR3 DNA is TGCAGCGCCCCCACCAGGGGAACTGGCTACACCTTC.